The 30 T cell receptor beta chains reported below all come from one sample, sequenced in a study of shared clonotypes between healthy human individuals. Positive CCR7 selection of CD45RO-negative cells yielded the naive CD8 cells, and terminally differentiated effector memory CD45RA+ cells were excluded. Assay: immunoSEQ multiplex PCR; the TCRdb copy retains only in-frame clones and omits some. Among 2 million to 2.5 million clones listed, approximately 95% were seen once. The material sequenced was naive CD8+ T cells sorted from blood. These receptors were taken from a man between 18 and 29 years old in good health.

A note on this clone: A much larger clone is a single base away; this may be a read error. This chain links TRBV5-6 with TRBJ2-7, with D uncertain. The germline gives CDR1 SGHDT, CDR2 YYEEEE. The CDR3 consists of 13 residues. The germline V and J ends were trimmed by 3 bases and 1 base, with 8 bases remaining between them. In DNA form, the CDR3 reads TGTGCCAGCAGCTGGATAGGGTCCTACGAGCAGTACTTC. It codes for CASSWIGSYEQYF. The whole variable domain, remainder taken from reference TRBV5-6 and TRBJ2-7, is DAGVTQSPTHLIKTRGQQVTLRCSPKSGHDTVSWYQQALGQGPQFIFQYYEEEERQRGNFPDRFSGHQFPNYSSELNVNALLLGDSALYLCASSWIGSYEQYFGPGTRLTVT.

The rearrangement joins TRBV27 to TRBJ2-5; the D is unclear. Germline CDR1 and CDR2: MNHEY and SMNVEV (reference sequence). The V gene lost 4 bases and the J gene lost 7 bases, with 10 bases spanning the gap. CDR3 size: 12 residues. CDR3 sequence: CASSSPSGTQYF. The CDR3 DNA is TGTGCCAGCAGTTCTCCCTCAGGGACCCAGTACTTC.

The CDR3 DNA reads as TGTGCCAGCAGTGAATGGGACTCGCTCTCCTACGAGCAGTACTTC. Translating it yields CASSEWDSLSYEQYF. The V gene is TRBV6-1, the J gene TRBJ2-7; D might be TRBD2 (6 bases). Germline-derived CDR1 and CDR2 are MNHNS and SASEGT. This CDR3 region has 15 residues. V was clipped by 2 bases and J by 0 bases, with 11 bases between them.

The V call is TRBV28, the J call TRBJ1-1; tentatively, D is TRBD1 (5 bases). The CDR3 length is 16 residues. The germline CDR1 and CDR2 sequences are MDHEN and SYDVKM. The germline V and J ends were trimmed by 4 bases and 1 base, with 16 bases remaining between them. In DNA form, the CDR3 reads TGTGCCAGCAGTTCCGAGGGGTGGGCGGAGAACACTGAAGCTTTCTTT. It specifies CASSSEGWAENTEAFF.

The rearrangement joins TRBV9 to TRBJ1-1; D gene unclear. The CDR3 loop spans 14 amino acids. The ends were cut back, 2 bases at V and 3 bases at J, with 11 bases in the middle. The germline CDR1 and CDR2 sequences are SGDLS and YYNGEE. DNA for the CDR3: TGTGCCAGCAGCGTGTCCGACGGATACACTGAAGCTTTCTTT. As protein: CASSVSDGYTEAFF.

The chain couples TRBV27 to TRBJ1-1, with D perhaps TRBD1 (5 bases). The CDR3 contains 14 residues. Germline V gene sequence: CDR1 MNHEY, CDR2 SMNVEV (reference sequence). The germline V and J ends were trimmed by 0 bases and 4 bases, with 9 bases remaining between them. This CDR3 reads CASSLSAGATEAFF. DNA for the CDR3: TGTGCCAGCAGTTTATCGGCCGGGGCCACTGAAGCTTTCTTT.

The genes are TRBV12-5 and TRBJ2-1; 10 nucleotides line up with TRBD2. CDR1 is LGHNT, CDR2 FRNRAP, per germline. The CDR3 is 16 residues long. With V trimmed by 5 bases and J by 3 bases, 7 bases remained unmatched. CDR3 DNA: TGTGCTAGTGGTGGGATCCTAGCGGGGGTCTACAATGAGCAGTTCTTC. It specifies CASGGILAGVYNEQFF.

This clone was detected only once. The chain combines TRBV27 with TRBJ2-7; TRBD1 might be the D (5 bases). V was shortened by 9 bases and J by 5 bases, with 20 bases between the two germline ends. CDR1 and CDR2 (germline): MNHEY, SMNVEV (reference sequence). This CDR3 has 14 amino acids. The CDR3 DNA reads TGTGCCAGTCGCGCCGGGCCACAGGTCAACGAGCAGTACTTC. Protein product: CASRAGPQVNEQYF.

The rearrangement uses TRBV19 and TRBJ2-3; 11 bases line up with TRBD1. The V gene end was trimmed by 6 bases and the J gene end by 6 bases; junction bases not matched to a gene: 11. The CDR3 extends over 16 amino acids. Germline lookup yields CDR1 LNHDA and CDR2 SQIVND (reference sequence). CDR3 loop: CASRTSVGQGADTQYF. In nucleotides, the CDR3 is TGTGCCAGTAGGACATCCGTTGGACAGGGGGCTGATACGCAGTATTTT.

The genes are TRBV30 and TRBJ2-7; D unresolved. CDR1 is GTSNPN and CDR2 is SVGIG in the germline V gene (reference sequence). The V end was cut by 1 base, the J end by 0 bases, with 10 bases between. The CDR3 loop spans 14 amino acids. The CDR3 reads CAWSDGSNSYEQYF. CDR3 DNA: TGTGCCTGGAGTGATGGCAGCAACTCCTACGAGCAGTACTTC.

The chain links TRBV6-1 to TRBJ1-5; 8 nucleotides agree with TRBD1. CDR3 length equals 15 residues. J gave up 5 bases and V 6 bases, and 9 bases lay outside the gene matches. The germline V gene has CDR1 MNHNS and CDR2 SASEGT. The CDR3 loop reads CASRPGQGQHQPQHF. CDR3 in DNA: TGTGCCAGCAGGCCAGGACAGGGTCAGCATCAGCCCCAGCATTTT.

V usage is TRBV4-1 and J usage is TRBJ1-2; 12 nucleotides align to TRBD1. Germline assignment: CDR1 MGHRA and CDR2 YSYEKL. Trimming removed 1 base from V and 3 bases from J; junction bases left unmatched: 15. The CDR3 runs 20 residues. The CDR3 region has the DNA TGCGCCAGCAGCCAAGCCCCGGGACAGGGGGCGTCTGGGTTCGACTATGGCTACACCTTC. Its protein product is CASSQAPGQGASGFDYGYTF.

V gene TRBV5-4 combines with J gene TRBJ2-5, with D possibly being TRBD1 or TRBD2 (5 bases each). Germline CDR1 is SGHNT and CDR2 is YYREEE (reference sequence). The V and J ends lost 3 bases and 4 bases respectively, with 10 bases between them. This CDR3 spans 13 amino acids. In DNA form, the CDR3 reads TGTGCCAGCAGCTCGGGGACCGGAGAGACCCAGTACTTC. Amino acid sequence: CASSSGTGETQYF.

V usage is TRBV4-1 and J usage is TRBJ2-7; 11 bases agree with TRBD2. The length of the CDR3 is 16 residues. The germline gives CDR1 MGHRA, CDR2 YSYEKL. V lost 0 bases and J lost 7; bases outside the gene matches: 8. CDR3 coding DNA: TGCGCCAGCAGCCAAGAGCCCCTAGCGGGGGGAGGGGAGCAGTACTTC. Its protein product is CASSQEPLAGGGEQYF.

The CDR3 coding sequence is TGTGCCAGCAGCCCTGGGCTAGCGGGAGGGCCCTCGGGCACCGGGGAGCTGTTTTTT. Amino acids: CASSPGLAGGPSGTGELFF. V usage is TRBV14 and J usage is TRBJ2-2; 12 bases agree with TRBD2. The V gene end was trimmed by 4 bases and the J gene end by 4 bases; junction bases not matched to a gene: 13. CDR1 and CDR2 (germline): SGHDN, FVKESK. The CDR3 runs to 19 residues.

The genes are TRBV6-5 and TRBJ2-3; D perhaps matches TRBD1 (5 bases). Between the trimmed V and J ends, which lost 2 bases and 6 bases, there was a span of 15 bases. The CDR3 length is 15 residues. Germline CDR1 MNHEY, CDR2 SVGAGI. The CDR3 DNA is TGTGCCAGCAGTTACAGGGGAACGCCTTTCGATACGCAGTATTTT. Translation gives CASSYRGTPFDTQYF.

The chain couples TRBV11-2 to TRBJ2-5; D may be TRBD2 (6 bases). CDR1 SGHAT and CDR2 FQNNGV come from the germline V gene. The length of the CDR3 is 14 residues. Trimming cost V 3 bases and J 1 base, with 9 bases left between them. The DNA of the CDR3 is TGTGCCAGCAGCTTGAACGGGGGCCAAGAGACCCAGTACTTC. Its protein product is CASSLNGGQETQYF.

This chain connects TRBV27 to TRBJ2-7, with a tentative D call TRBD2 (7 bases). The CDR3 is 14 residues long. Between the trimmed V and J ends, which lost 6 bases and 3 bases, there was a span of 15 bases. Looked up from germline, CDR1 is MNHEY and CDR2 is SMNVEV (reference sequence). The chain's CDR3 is CASSIKGEGYEQYF. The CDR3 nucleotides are TGTGCCAGCAGCATTAAGGGGGAGGGCTACGAGCAGTACTTC.

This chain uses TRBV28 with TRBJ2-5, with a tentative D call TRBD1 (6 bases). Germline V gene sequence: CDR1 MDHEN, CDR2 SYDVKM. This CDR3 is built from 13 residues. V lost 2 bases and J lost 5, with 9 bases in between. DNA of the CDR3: TGTGCCAGCAGTTTAGAGAGGGGGGAGACCCAGTACTTC. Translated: CASSLERGETQYF.

The CDR3 coding sequence is TGTGCCAGCACCCCGGGACTAGCAACCAATGAGCAGTTCTTC. Residues: CASTPGLATNEQFF. This chain joins TRBV6-6 and TRBJ2-1, with 9 nucleotides matching TRBD2. The V segment lost 7 bases and the J segment 6 bases; nucleotides outside the gene matches: 7. Germline V CDR1 and CDR2: MNHNY, SVGAGI (reference sequence). CDR3 length: 14 amino acids.

Here the CDR3 reads CASSQVSGRYSYNEQFF. CDR3 bases: TGCGCCAGCAGCCAAGTGTCGGGGCGGTACTCCTACAATGAGCAGTTCTTC. J is TRBJ2-1 and V is TRBV4-1; TRBD1 or TRBD2 may be the D gene (5 bases each). This CDR3 spans 17 amino acids. V lost 1 base, J lost 0 bases, and 13 bases lay in between. From germline, CDR1 is MGHRA and CDR2 YSYEKL.

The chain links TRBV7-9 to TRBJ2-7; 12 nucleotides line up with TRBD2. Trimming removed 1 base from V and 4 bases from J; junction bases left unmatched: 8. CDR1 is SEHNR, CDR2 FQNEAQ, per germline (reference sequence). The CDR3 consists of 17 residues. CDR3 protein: CASSLDPSGRAGYEQYF. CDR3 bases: TGTGCCAGCAGCTTAGATCCTAGCGGGAGGGCCGGGTACGAGCAGTACTTC.

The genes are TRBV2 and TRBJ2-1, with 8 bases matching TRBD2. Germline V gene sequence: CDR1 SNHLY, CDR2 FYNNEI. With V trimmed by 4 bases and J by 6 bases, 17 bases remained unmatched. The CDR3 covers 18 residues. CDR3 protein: CASSGDREGGPSFNEQFF. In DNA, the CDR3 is TGTGCCAGCAGTGGAGACCGGGAGGGAGGGCCGTCTTTCAATGAGCAGTTCTTC.

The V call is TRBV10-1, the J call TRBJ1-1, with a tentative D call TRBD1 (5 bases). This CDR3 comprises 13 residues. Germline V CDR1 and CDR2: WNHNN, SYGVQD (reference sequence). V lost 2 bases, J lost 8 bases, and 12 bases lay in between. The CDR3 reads CASSEGQISEAFF. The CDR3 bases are TGCGCCAGCAGTGAGGGACAAATATCGGAAGCTTTCTTT.

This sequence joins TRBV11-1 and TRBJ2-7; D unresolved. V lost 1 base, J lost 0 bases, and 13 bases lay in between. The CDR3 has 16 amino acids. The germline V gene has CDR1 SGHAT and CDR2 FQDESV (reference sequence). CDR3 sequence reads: CASSLGEGMSSYEQYF. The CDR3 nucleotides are TGTGCCAGCAGCTTAGGAGAAGGGATGAGCTCCTACGAGCAGTACTTC.

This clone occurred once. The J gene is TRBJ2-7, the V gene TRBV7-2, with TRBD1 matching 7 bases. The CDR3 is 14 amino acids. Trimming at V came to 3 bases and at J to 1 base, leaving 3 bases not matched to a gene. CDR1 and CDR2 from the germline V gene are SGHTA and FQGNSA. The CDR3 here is CASSFSGQSYEQYF. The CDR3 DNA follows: TGTGCCAGCAGCTTCTCGGGACAGTCCTACGAGCAGTACTTC.

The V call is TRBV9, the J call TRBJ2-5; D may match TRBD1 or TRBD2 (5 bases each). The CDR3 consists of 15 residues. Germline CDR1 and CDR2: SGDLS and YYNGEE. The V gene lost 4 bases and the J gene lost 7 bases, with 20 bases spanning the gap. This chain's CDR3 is CASSTGDGLKSTQYF. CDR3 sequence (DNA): TGTGCCAGCAGCACTGGGGACGGCCTTAAATCGACCCAGTACTTC. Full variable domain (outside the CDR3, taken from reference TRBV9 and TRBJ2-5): DSGVTQTPKHLITATGQRVTLRCSPRSGDLSVYWYQQSLDQGLQFLIQYYNGEERAKGNILERFSAQQFPDLHSELNLSSLELGDSALYFCASSTGDGLKSTQYFGPGTRLLVL.

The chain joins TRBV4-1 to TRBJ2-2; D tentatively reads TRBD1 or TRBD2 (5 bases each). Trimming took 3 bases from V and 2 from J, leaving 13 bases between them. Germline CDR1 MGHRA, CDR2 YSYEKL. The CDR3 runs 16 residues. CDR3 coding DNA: TGCGCCAGCAGCCAGGGGACGCAAAAAAACACCGGGGAGCTGTTTTTT. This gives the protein CASSQGTQKNTGELFF.

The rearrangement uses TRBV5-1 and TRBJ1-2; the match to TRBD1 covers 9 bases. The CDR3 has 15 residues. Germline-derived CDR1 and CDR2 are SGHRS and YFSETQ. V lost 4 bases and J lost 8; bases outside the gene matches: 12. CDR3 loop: CASSPQGQGPDGYTF. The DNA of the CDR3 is TGCGCCAGCAGCCCCCAGGGACAGGGACCTGACGGCTACACCTTC.

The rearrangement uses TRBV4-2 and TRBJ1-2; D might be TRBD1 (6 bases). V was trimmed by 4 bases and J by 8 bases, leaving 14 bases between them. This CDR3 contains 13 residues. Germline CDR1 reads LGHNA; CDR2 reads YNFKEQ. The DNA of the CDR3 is TGTGCCAGCAGCCTACAGGGAACGAAAGGCTACACCTTC. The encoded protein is CASSLQGTKGYTF.